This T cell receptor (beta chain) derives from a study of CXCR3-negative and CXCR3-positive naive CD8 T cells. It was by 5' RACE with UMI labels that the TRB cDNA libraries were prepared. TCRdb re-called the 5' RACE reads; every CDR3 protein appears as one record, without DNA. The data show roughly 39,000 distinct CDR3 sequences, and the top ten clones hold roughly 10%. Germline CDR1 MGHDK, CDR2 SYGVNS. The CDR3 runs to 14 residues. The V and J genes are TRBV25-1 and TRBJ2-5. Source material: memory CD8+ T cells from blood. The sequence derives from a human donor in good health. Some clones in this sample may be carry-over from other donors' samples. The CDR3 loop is CASSEVAFPETQYF.